Each of the 26 T cell receptor beta chains below was sequenced from the same sample in a study of shared clonotypes between healthy human individuals. Assay: immunoSEQ multiplex PCR; the TCRdb copy retains only in-frame clones and omits some. In the table there are about half a million clones, 78% of which are singletons. Sequenced input: PBMCs. Source of these receptors: a middle-aged woman in good health. Some clones in this sample may be carry-over from other donors' samples.

V and J are TRBV28 and TRBJ1-1; 7 nucleotides line up with TRBD1. The V and J ends lost 3 bases and 10 bases, in that order; junction bases with no gene match: 14. Germline V CDR1 and CDR2: MDHEN, SYDVKM. The CDR3 runs to 15 residues. CDR3 residues: CASSLATGILLSAFF. The DNA for the CDR3 is TGTGCCAGCAGTTTGGCGACAGGGATTTTGCTCTCAGCTTTCTTT.

This clone was counted between two and nine times. V usage is TRBV11-3 and J usage is TRBJ2-2; D gene uncertain. The V end lost 1 base, the J end lost 6 bases, and 9 bases lay between the germline ends. Germline loops: CDR1 SGHNT, CDR2 YENEEA. This CDR3 is 14 amino acids long. Here the CDR3 DNA reads TGTGCCAGCAGCTTAGTTGGCACATCCGGGGAGCTGTTTTTT. Translating it yields CASSLVGTSGELFF. The full variable domain, completed using reference TRBV11-3 and TRBJ2-2, is EAGVVQSPRYKIIEKKQPVAFWCNPISGHNTLYWYLQNLGQGPELLIRYENEEAVDDSQLPKDRFSAERLKGVDSTLKIQPAELGDSAVYLCASSLVGTSGELFFGEGSRLTVL.

The chain couples TRBV7-2 to TRBJ2-5; a possible D gene is TRBD2 (6 bases). The CDR3 loop spans 14 amino acids. Looked up from germline, CDR1 is SGHTA and CDR2 is FQGNSA. Trimming shortened V by 2 bases and J by 2 bases, and 9 bases separated the two germline ends. CDR3 nucleotides: TGTGCCAGCAGCTTAATCGGGGGACAAGAGACCCAGTACTTC. It yields the protein CASSLIGGQETQYF.

The V and J genes are TRBV29-1 and TRBJ1-4; unclear D gene. The V and J ends lost 4 bases and 4 bases respectively, with 7 bases between them. This CDR3 contains 12 residues. Germline CDR1 and CDR2: SQVTM and ANQGSEA. The CDR3 nucleotides read TGCAGCGTTGGAAGCAATAATGAAAAACTGTTTTTT. This codes for CSVGSNNEKLFF. The whole variable domain, filled in from reference TRBV29-1 and TRBJ1-4, reads SAVISQKPSRDICQRGTSLTIQCQVDSQVTMMFWYRQQPGQSLTLIATANQGSEATYESGFVIDKFPISRPNLTFSTLTVSNMSPEDSSIYLCSVGSNNEKLFFGSGTQLSVL.

On this clone itself: A read error likely explains this, since a far larger clone differs by one base. The same CDR3 can be traced to other DNA sequences in this sample. The chain couples TRBV7-2 to TRBJ1-1; TRBD1 matches at 7 bases. J lost 5 bases, V lost 0 bases, and 3 bases had no gene match. The CDR3 has 14 amino acids. The germline gives CDR1 SGHTA, CDR2 FQGNSA. Here the CDR3 reads CASSLAGQHTEAFF. The CDR3 DNA reads TGTGCCAGCAGCTTAGCGGGACAGCATACTGAAGCTTTCTTT.

The chain is built from TRBV2 and TRBJ2-3; D might be TRBD2 (5 bases). The V end was cut by 8 bases, the J end by 4 bases, with 13 bases between. The germline V gene encodes CDR1 SNHLY and CDR2 FYNNEI. The length of the CDR3 is 13 residues. Here the CDR3 reads CASSASLSDTQYF. CDR3 nucleotide sequence: TGTGCCAGCTCGGCTAGCTTATCAGATACGCAGTATTTT. The complete variable domain, with remaining parts taken from reference TRBV2 and TRBJ2-3, reads EPEVTQTPSHQVTQMGQEVILRCVPISNHLYFYWYRQILGQKVEFLVSFYNNEISEKSEIFDDQFSVERPDGSNFTLKIRSTKLEDSAMYFCASSASLSDTQYFGPGTRLTVL.

There are a few counts of this clone. V usage is TRBV5-1 and J usage is TRBJ1-1; D remains ambiguous. Germline CDR1 and CDR2: SGHRS and YFSETQ. Trimming stripped 2 bases from V and 1 base from J, with 9 bases between. CDR3 length: 14 residues. CDR3 region: CASSFSVGNTEAFF. The CDR3 bases are TGCGCCAGCAGCTTCAGCGTAGGGAACACTGAAGCTTTCTTT.

This clone was seen a handful of times. This sequence joins TRBV29-1 and TRBJ2-3; 12 bases agree with TRBD2. The CDR3 spans 17 residues. Germline V CDR1 and CDR2: SQVTM, ANQGSEA. Trimming removed 2 bases from V and 6 bases from J; junction bases left unmatched: 12. CDR3 in DNA: TGCAGCGTTGAAAACCCCCTAGCGGGAGGGGGGGCGGATACGCAGTATTTT. Translating gives CSVENPLAGGGADTQYF.

The CDR3 sequence is CASSLLTGKAFF. CDR3 nucleotides: TGTGCCAGCAGTTTATTGACAGGGAAGGCTTTCTTT. The chain couples TRBV28 to TRBJ1-1; 7 bases map to TRBD1. CDR1 is MDHEN, CDR2 SYDVKM, per germline. This CDR3 is 12 amino acids long. Trimming cost V 1 base and J 11 bases; bases outside gene matches: 4.

In the case of this clone: One junction end disagrees with the germline gene, perhaps due to a read error. The sample carries other DNA sequences with the same CDR3. The genes are TRBV25-1 and TRBJ2-2, with TRBD2 matching over 8 bases. The length of the CDR3 is 14 residues. CDR1 MGHDK and CDR2 SYGVNS come from the germline V gene. CDR3 in DNA: TGCGCCAGCAGTCCAGCGGGAGAAGCCGGGGAGCTGTTTTTT. Translated, it gives CASSPAGEAGELFF.

V is TRBV19 and J is TRBJ2-3; D remains ambiguous. This CDR3 has 12 amino acids. With 4 bases removed from V and 6 bases from J, the gap between germline ends came to 8 bases. CDR1 is LNHDA, CDR2 SQIVND, per germline (reference sequence). DNA of the CDR3: TGTGCCAGTAGTACCCCTGGGGATACGCAGTATTTT. This sequence encodes CASSTPGDTQYF.

The CDR3 region has the DNA TGTGCCAGCAGCTTAGGTGGCCTCAGCTCCTACGAGCAGTACTTC. Its protein is CASSLGGLSSYEQYF. The chain employs TRBV7-8 and TRBJ2-5; D not certain. Gene TRBJ2-7 matches the end of the DNA better, so the J call may be wrong. The germline V gene encodes CDR1 SGHVS and CDR2 FQNEAQ. The CDR3 contains 15 residues.

Concerning this clone: A much larger clone sits a single nucleotide away, making a read error possible. J is TRBJ1-5 and V is TRBV7-2, with D tentatively TRBD1 (6 bases). The V gene's germline CDR1 is SGHTA and CDR2 FQGNSA. V was cut by 3 bases and J by 3 bases, with 9 bases left in between. The CDR3 extends over 14 amino acids. The CDR3: CASSFGQLNQPQHF. CDR3 coding DNA: TGTGCCAGCAGCTTTGGACAGCTCAATCAGCCCCAGCATTTT.

This clone was seen more than once but under ten times. This sequence joins TRBV30 and TRBJ1-5, with D perhaps TRBD1 (5 bases). Trimming removed 2 bases at V and 3 bases at J, with 11 bases between. CDR1 and CDR2 (germline): GTSNPN, SVGIG (reference sequence). The CDR3 is 14 residues long. CDR3 DNA sequence: TGTGCCTGGAGTAGAGACAGAAACAATCAGCCCCAGCATTTT. Its protein is CAWSRDRNNQPQHF.

This sequence joins TRBV28 and TRBJ1-5; 7 nucleotides align to TRBD1. CDR3 length: 15 amino acids. The V segment lost 6 bases and the J segment 2 bases; nucleotides outside the gene matches: 7. The V gene's germline CDR1 is MDHEN and CDR2 SYDVKM. As DNA, the CDR3 is TGTGCCAGCAGGTGGGGGCAGGGGGGCAATCAGCCCCAGCATTTT. Encoded protein: CASRWGQGGNQPQHF.

Points on this clone: Other DNA sequences from this sample encode an identical CDR3 as well. The chain combines TRBV9 with TRBJ2-1; D possibly uses TRBD1 or TRBD2 (6 bases each). The CDR3 extends over 13 amino acids. Germline V gene data show CDR1 as SGDLS and CDR2 as YYNGEE. The V and J ends lost 0 bases and 10 bases respectively, with 11 bases between them. Here the CDR3 reads CASSVAGAGEQFF. Here the CDR3 DNA reads TGTGCCAGCAGCGTAGCGGGGGCGGGAGAGCAGTTCTTC. Supplemented by reference TRBV9 and TRBJ2-1, the full variable domain reads DSGVTQTPKHLITATGQRVTLRCSPRSGDLSVYWYQQSLDQGLQFLIQYYNGEERAKGNILERFSAQQFPDLHSELNLSSLELGDSALYFCASSVAGAGEQFFGPGTRLTVL.

The chain is built from TRBV7-9 and TRBJ1-4; 7 bases are shared with TRBD1. The germline V gene has CDR1 SEHNR and CDR2 FQNEAQ (reference sequence). CDR3 length: 15 amino acids. J was trimmed by 3 bases and V by 4 bases; bases with no gene match: 5. As DNA, the CDR3 is TGTGCCAGCAGCTCCCGACAGGGATCTAATGAAAAACTGTTTTTT. Encoded protein: CASSSRQGSNEKLFF.

This sequence joins TRBV7-2 and TRBJ2-2, with D unclear. CDR3 length: 12 residues. Germline V gene lookup returns CDR1 SGHTA and CDR2 FQGNSA. V lost 1 base, J lost 9 bases, and 6 bases lay in between. The CDR3, as DNA: TGTGCCAGCAGCTTAGATCGGAGGGAGCTGTTTTTT. It codes for CASSLDRRELFF.

This chain links TRBV10-3 with TRBJ1-1, with D possibly being TRBD1 (5 bases). This CDR3 contains 13 residues. With 10 bases removed from V and 4 bases from J, the gap between germline ends came to 16 bases. From germline, CDR1 is ENHRY and CDR2 SYGVKD. The CDR3 here is CATVREPGTEAFF. The DNA of the CDR3 is TGTGCCACGGTCAGGGAACCGGGCACTGAAGCTTTCTTT.

The CDR3: CASKGGREQYF. Here the CDR3 DNA reads TGTGCCAGCAAGGGGGGGCGCGAGCAGTACTTC. The chain uses TRBV6-5 and TRBJ2-7, with D perhaps matching TRBD2 (7 bases). Germline CDR1 reads MNHEY; CDR2 reads SVGAGI. The CDR3 covers 11 residues. Trimming stripped 7 bases from V and 6 bases from J, with 10 bases between.

The J gene is TRBJ1-2, the V gene TRBV6-5; a possible D gene is TRBD1 (5 bases). CDR3 length equals 14 residues. V lost 5 bases and J 2 bases, leaving 12 bases between the germline ends. CDR1 and CDR2 (germline): MNHEY, SVGAGI. The CDR3 nucleotides are TGTGCCAGCAGTCCACTCCGGGGGAACTATGGCTACACCTTC. This gives the protein CASSPLRGNYGYTF.

This chain connects TRBV9 to TRBJ2-3; D is unclear. Trimming left V 0 bases short and J 2 bases short, with 13 bases between. The germline CDR1 and CDR2 sequences are SGDLS and YYNGEE. This CDR3 is built from 16 residues. CDR3 residues: CASSVAPTRTTDTQYF. Here the CDR3 DNA reads TGTGCCAGCAGCGTAGCTCCTACCCGTACCACAGATACGCAGTATTTT.

The V gene is TRBV6-5, the J gene TRBJ2-7, with D tentatively TRBD2 (5 bases). The CDR3 runs to 15 residues. V was cut by 0 bases and J by 3 bases, with 12 bases left in between. Germline V gives CDR1 MNHEY, CDR2 SVGAGI. Here the CDR3 DNA reads TGTGCCAGCAGTTACTCAGGGAGCGAGGGCTACGAGCAGTACTTC. It yields the protein CASSYSGSEGYEQYF.

The V and J genes are TRBV6-5 and TRBJ1-2, with TRBD1 as a possible D gene (6 bases). CDR3 size: 14 residues. CDR1 and CDR2 (germline): MNHEY, SVGAGI. V shed 0 bases and J shed 8 bases, with 13 bases lying between them. CDR3 coding DNA: TGTGCCAGCAGTTACTCGGGGGCGGCGAGGGGCTACACCTTC. This codes for CASSYSGAARGYTF.

This rearrangement joins TRBV15 to TRBJ1-5; unclear D gene. This CDR3 comprises 13 residues. CDR1 is LNHNV, CDR2 YYDKDF, per germline (reference sequence). Trimming took off 2 bases at V and 3 bases at J, with 5 bases between the two ends. The DNA of the CDR3 is TGTGCCACCAGCAGACAAATCAATCAGCCCCAGCATTTT. This encodes CATSRQINQPQHF.

This clone was observed at least ten times. The chain has TRBV28 and TRBJ1-1; 8 bases map to TRBD1. CDR3 length equals 16 residues. Germline values: CDR1 MDHEN, CDR2 SYDVKM. J lost 2 bases, V lost 0 bases, and 5 bases had no gene match. CDR3 nucleotide sequence: TGTGCCAGCAGTTTATGGAGGACAGGGAAAAACACTGAAGCTTTCTTT. Translated, it gives CASSLWRTGKNTEAFF.